The 18 T cell receptor beta chains below all came from one sample that was sequenced in a study of control samples from healthy donors and cancer patients. Clones were read by immunoSEQ multiplex PCR, and TCRdb kept only the in-frame ones, dropping some. The sample consists of 70,000 to 95,000 clones, about nine tenths of them appearing once. The sequenced sample consisted of blood. Every receptor here comes from a woman aged 25 to 39 in good health.

This chain connects TRBV15 to TRBJ1-4, with D perhaps TRBD1 (5 bases). CDR1 and CDR2 (germline): LNHNV, YYDKDF (reference sequence). The length of the CDR3 is 16 residues. V was pared by 1 base and J by 7 bases, with 16 bases between. Written as DNA, the CDR3 is TGTGCCACCAGCAGAGCGCCGGGGCTGAGGGGTGAAAAACTGTTTTTT. This encodes CATSRAPGLRGEKLFF.

The chain recombines TRBV5-4 with TRBJ2-2; TRBD1 agrees at 8 bases. CDR1 is SGHNT and CDR2 is YYREEE in the germline V gene (reference sequence). V lost 5 bases to trimming and J lost 1 base; unmatched junction nucleotides: 7. The CDR3 sequence is 16 residues long. The CDR3: CASSLTGGGNTGELFF. The CDR3 coding sequence is TGTGCCAGCAGTCTCACAGGGGGAGGGAACACCGGGGAGCTGTTTTTT.

The V and J genes are TRBV28 and TRBJ1-1; 7 bases match TRBD1. CDR1 and CDR2 from the germline V gene are MDHEN and SYDVKM. This CDR3 region has 12 residues. The junction had 2 bases not matched to a gene; V was cut back by 3 bases and J by 7 bases. CDR3 nucleotide sequence: TGTGCCAGCAGTTTCGGGGACAGTGAAGCTTTCTTT. Encoded protein: CASSFGDSEAFF.

CDR3 residues: CASRTTVTEAFF. The CDR3 coding sequence is TGTGCCAGCAGAACAACGGTGACTGAAGCTTTCTTT. This chain links TRBV6-5 with TRBJ1-1; no reliable D call. This CDR3 is built from 12 residues. Trimming left V 6 bases short and J 5 bases short, with 10 bases between. The germline gives CDR1 MNHEY, CDR2 SVGAGI.

This clone was observed a single time. The chain couples TRBV5-8 to TRBJ1-5; the D is unclear. Germline values: CDR1 SGHTS, CDR2 YDEGEE. The CDR3 spans 14 residues. V was pared by 4 bases and J by 0 bases, with 8 bases between. Here the CDR3 DNA reads TGTGCCAGCAGCGACGGAGGTAGCAATCAGCCCCAGCATTTT. Translation gives CASSDGGSNQPQHF.

V gene TRBV30 combines with J gene TRBJ2-7, with D perhaps matching TRBD2 (5 bases). Germline V gene sequence: CDR1 GTSNPN, CDR2 SVGIG (reference sequence). The CDR3 is 11 amino acids. V was shortened by 3 bases and J by 6 bases, with 9 bases between the two germline ends. The CDR3 coding sequence is TGTGCCTGGAGCCGGGAACGCGAGCAGTACTTC. Translation: CAWSREREQYF.

V and J are TRBV14 and TRBJ1-4; D possibly corresponds to TRBD1 (5 bases). V lost 3 bases, J lost 8 bases, and 16 bases lay in between. Per germline, CDR1 SGHDN and CDR2 FVKESK. The CDR3 length is 15 residues. As DNA, the CDR3 is TGTGCCAGCAGCCAGCGCCGGGACCCAGGGGAAAAACTGTTTTTT. It translates to CASSQRRDPGEKLFF.

The rearrangement uses TRBV11-1 and TRBJ2-2; 8 bases line up with TRBD1. The CDR3 loop spans 16 amino acids. The germline V gene has CDR1 SGHAT and CDR2 FQDESV (reference sequence). Losses at the gene ends were 5 bases for V and 4 bases for J; bases not matched to a gene: 9. As DNA, the CDR3 is TGTGCCAGCAGCGTAAATCAGGGGGCGGGCACCGGGGAGCTGTTTTTT. It specifies CASSVNQGAGTGELFF.

This clone was observed once. The chain recombines TRBV19 with TRBJ2-5; the D is unclear. The length of the CDR3 is 15 residues. V lost 5 bases and J 3 bases, leaving 16 bases between the germline ends. Per the germline V gene, CDR1 is LNHDA and CDR2 is SQIVND (reference sequence). CDR3 in amino acids: CASSLRDIRKETQYF. The CDR3 region has the DNA TGTGCCAGTAGTCTTAGAGACATCCGTAAAGAGACCCAGTACTTC.

The chain uses TRBV10-3 and TRBJ1-1, with 7 positions matching TRBD1. The CDR3 contains 13 residues. The V segment lost 11 bases and the J segment 3 bases; nucleotides outside the gene matches: 9. Germline V lookup: CDR1 ENHRY, CDR2 SYGVKD. Written as DNA, the CDR3 is TGTGCCCCTCAGGGGGACAGCTACACTGAAGCTTTCTTT. Translation: CAPQGDSYTEAFF.

The chain recombines TRBV30 with TRBJ2-3, with D maybe TRBD2 (5 bases). Germline lookup yields CDR1 GTSNPN and CDR2 SVGIG (reference sequence). V was shortened by 8 bases and J by 7 bases, with 22 bases between the two germline ends. The CDR3 has 14 amino acids. The CDR3 loop is CAGAIPGSRNTQYF. The DNA of the CDR3 is TGTGCCGGAGCCATTCCGGGAAGCAGGAATACGCAGTATTTT.

The CDR3 is CASSIEGAGNTEAFF. The CDR3, as DNA: TGTGCCAGTAGTATAGAGGGTGCAGGGAACACTGAAGCTTTCTTT. The chain uses TRBV19 and TRBJ1-1; D not certain. The CDR3 has 15 residues. The germline gives CDR1 LNHDA, CDR2 SQIVND (reference sequence). Trimming pared 0 bases from V and 1 base from J, leaving 9 bases between.

A single count supports this clone. The CDR3 region is CASSLEAQGAQSYTGGYTF. As DNA, the CDR3 is TGTGCCAGCAGTTTAGAGGCACAGGGGGCGCAGTCCTATACGGGCGGCTACACCTTC. The chain recombines TRBV27 with TRBJ1-2; TRBD1 matches at 9 bases. CDR3 length equals 19 residues. Trimming took 2 bases from V and 8 from J; bases not matched to a gene: 21. Germline V lookup: CDR1 MNHEY, CDR2 SMNVEV (reference sequence).

This chain joins TRBV5-5 and TRBJ1-2; D is undetermined. The germline V and J ends were trimmed by 1 base and 3 bases, with 7 bases remaining between them. Germline loops: CDR1 SGHKS, CDR2 YYEKEE (reference sequence). The CDR3 loop spans 13 amino acids. This CDR3 is CASSLTPDYGYTF. The CDR3 DNA sequence: TGTGCCAGCAGCTTGACGCCAGACTATGGCTACACCTTC.

V gene TRBV28 combines with J gene TRBJ2-4, with D maybe TRBD1 (5 bases). Trimming removed 3 bases from V and 4 bases from J, with 10 bases in between. The CDR3 totals 14 residues. CDR1 is MDHEN and CDR2 is SYDVKM in the germline V gene. The CDR3 DNA reads TGTGCCAGCAGTTTTGGGGCTGCTAAAAACATTCAGTACTTC. Translation: CASSFGAAKNIQYF.

This clone was picked up a small number of times. This sequence joins TRBV3-1 (or the pseudogene TRBV3-2) and TRBJ2-5; 7 nucleotides match TRBD2. The V gene's germline CDR1 is LGHDT and CDR2 YNNKEL (reference sequence). The trim removed 0 bases at V and 4 bases at J, leaving 11 bases unmatched. The CDR3 covers 17 residues. CDR3 nucleotide sequence: TGTGCCAGCAGCCAAGATCGGGCTAGCGGACTTAGAGAGACCCAGTACTTC. This gives the protein CASSQDRASGLRETQYF.

The chain links TRBV29-1 to TRBJ1-2; possibly TRBD1 for D (6 bases). CDR3 length: 15 residues. The germline gives CDR1 SQVTM, CDR2 ANQGSEA. V shed 7 bases and J shed 4 bases, with 22 bases lying between them. CDR3 nucleotide sequence: TGCAGCGGCATTGTATTGGCAGGGGCGGGCTATGGCTACACCTTC. It codes for CSGIVLAGAGYGYTF.

V usage is TRBV7-9 and J usage is TRBJ2-3; D perhaps matches TRBD2 (6 bases). Trimming pared 0 bases from V and 2 bases from J, leaving 12 bases between. Germline assignment: CDR1 SEHNR and CDR2 FQNEAQ (reference sequence). The CDR3 extends over 16 amino acids. The CDR3 loop reads CASSLATSRFTDTQYF. DNA for the CDR3: TGTGCCAGCAGCTTAGCAACTAGCAGATTCACAGATACGCAGTATTTT.